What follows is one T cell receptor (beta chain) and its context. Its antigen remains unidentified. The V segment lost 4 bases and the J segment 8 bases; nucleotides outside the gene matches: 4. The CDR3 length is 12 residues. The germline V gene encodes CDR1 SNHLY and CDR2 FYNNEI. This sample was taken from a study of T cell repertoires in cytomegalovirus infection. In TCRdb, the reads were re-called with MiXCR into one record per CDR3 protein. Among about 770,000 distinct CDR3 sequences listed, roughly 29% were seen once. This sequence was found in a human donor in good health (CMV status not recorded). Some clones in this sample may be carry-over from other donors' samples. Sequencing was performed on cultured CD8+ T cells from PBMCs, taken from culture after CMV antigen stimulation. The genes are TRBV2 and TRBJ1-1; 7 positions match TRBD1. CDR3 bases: TGTGCCAGCAGTGGAAGACAGGGAGAAGCTTTCTTT. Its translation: CASSGRQGEAFF.